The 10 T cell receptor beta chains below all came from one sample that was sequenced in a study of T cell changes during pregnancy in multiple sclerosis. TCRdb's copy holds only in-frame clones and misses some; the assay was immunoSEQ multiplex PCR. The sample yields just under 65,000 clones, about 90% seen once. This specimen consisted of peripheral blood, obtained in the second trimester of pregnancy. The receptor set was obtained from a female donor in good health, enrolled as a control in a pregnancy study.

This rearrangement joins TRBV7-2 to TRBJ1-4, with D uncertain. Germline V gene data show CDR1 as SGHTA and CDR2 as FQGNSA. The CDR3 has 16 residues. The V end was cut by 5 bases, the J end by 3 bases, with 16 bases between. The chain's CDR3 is CASSQAVGSSNEKLFF. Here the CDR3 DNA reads TGTGCCAGCAGCCAAGCCGTCGGGTCCTCTAATGAAAAACTGTTTTTT.

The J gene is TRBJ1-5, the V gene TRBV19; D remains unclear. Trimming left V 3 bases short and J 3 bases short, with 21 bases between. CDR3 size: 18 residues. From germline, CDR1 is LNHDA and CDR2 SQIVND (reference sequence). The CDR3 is CASSIPSNPRQYNQPQHF. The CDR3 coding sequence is TGTGCCAGTAGTATCCCCTCGAATCCCAGGCAATACAATCAGCCCCAGCATTTT.

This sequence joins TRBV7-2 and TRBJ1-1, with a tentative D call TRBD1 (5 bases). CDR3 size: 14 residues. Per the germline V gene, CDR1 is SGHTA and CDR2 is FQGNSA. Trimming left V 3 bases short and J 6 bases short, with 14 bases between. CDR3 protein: CASSLGGSRAEAFF. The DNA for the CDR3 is TGTGCCAGCAGCTTGGGGGGAAGCCGGGCTGAAGCTTTCTTT.

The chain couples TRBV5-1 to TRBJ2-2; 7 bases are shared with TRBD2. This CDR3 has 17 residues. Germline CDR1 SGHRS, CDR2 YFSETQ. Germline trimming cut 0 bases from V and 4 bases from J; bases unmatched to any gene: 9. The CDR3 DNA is TGCGCCAGCAGCTTGGCGCAGCTACTAGCGTTCACCGGGGAGCTGTTTTTT. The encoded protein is CASSLAQLLAFTGELFF.

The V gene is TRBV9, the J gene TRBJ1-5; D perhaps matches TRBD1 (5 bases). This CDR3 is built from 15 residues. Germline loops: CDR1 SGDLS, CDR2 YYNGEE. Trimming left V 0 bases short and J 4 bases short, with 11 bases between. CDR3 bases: TGTGCCAGCAGCGTAGGCGTAGGGGTAAATCAGCCCCAGCATTTT. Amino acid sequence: CASSVGVGVNQPQHF.

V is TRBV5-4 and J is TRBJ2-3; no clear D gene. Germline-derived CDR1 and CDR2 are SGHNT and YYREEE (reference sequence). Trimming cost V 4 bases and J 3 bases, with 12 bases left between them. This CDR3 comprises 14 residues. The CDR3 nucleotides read TGTGCCAGCAGCCCCCCACAAATGACAGATACGCAGTATTTT. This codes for CASSPPQMTDTQYF.

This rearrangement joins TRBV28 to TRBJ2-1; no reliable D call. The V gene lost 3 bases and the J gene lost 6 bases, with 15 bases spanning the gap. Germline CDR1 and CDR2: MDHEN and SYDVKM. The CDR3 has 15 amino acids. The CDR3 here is CASSLPTFYGNEQFF. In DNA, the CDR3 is TGTGCCAGCAGTTTGCCCACTTTCTACGGCAATGAGCAGTTCTTC.

CDR3 DNA: TGTGCCAGCACCCTTAAAGGGGACACCGGGGAGCTGTTTTTT. Translating it yields CASTLKGDTGELFF. This rearrangement joins TRBV6-1 to TRBJ2-2, with D possibly TRBD1 on 5 matching bases. The CDR3 sequence is 14 residues long. Looked up from germline, CDR1 is MNHNS and CDR2 is SASEGT. Trimming removed 7 bases from V and 3 bases from J, with 12 bases in between.

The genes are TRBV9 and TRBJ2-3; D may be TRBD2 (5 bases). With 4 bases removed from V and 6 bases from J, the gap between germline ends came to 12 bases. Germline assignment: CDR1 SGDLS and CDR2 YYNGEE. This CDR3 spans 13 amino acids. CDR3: CASSPQDWDTQYF. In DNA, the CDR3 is TGTGCCAGCAGCCCTCAGGACTGGGATACGCAGTATTTT. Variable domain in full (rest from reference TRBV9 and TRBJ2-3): DSGVTQTPKHLITATGQRVTLRCSPRSGDLSVYWYQQSLDQGLQFLIQYYNGEERAKGNILERFSAQQFPDLHSELNLSSLELGDSALYFCASSPQDWDTQYFGPGTRLTVL.

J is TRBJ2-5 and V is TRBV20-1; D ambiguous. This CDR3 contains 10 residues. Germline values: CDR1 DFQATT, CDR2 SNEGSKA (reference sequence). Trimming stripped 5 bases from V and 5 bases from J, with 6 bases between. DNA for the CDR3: TGCAGTGCTCGAGCGGAGACCCAGTACTTC. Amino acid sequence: CSARAETQYF.